This entry lists 23 T cell receptor beta chains sequenced from one sample in a study of control samples from healthy donors and cancer patients. Some clones are missing from TCRdb's copy, which holds only in-frame ones; the method was immunoSEQ multiplex PCR. The table records roughly 81,000 clones, 70% to 85% of them present only once. Sequenced input: PBMCs. The receptors come from a man in his fifties or sixties with head and neck cancer.

This clone has a handful of counts. The chain employs TRBV28 and TRBJ1-1, with TRBD1 as a possible D gene (5 bases). The germline gives CDR1 MDHEN, CDR2 SYDVKM. Trimming removed 8 bases at V and 3 bases at J, with 16 bases between. The length of the CDR3 is 14 residues. In DNA form, the CDR3 reads TGTGCCAGCTCGAGGACAAGGGGTTACACTGAAGCTTTCTTT. This sequence encodes CASSRTRGYTEAFF.

The chain recombines TRBV15 with TRBJ1-1; 10 bases line up with TRBD1. Germline V CDR1 and CDR2: LNHNV, YYDKDF (reference sequence). V lost 2 bases and J lost 3; bases outside the gene matches: 3. The CDR3 consists of 15 residues. CDR3 amino acids: CATSRRTGGDTEAFF. In DNA, the CDR3 is TGTGCCACCAGCAGACGGACAGGGGGGGACACTGAAGCTTTCTTT.

The rearrangement uses TRBV9 and TRBJ1-1, with TRBD1 matching over 8 bases. Germline CDR1 SGDLS, CDR2 YYNGEE. This CDR3 is 16 amino acids long. Trimming cost V 5 bases and J 1 base; bases outside gene matches: 10. CDR3 nucleotide sequence: TGTGCCAGCAGGATCTCAGGGGGCGCCGGGAACACTGAAGCTTTCTTT. This sequence encodes CASRISGGAGNTEAFF.

The gene calls are TRBV6-5 and TRBJ1-1; D might be TRBD1 (5 bases). CDR1 MNHEY and CDR2 SVGAGI come from the germline V gene. Trimming cost V 2 bases and J 3 bases, with 13 bases left between them. The CDR3 is made up of 15 amino acids. Here the CDR3 reads CASSYGGNKDTEAFF. The DNA of the CDR3 is TGTGCCAGCAGTTACGGGGGTAACAAAGACACTGAAGCTTTCTTT.

This rearrangement joins TRBV7-6 to TRBJ2-1; D assignment may be TRBD1 or TRBD2 (5 bases each). This CDR3 is 14 amino acids long. Deletions cut 7 bases from V and 6 bases from J, with 16 bases between. Germline V lookup: CDR1 SGHVS, CDR2 FNYEAQ. The CDR3, as DNA: TGTGCCAGCACCGTCGGTTGGGGGTCCAATGAGCAGTTCTTC. It translates to CASTVGWGSNEQFF. The variable domain in full, completed from reference TRBV7-6 and TRBJ2-1, reads GAGVSQSPRYKVTKRGQDVALRCDPISGHVSLYWYRQALGQGPEFLTYFNYEAQQDKSGLPNDRFSAERPEGSISTLTIQRTEQRDSAMYRCASTVGWGSNEQFFGPGTRLTVL.

CDR3 residues: CASSPFRAPARGAGEKLFF. CDR3 sequence (DNA): TGTGCCAGCTCACCATTTCGGGCCCCCGCGAGGGGGGCCGGTGAAAAACTGTTTTTT. This chain uses TRBV18 with TRBJ1-4, with a possible D match to TRBD1 (6 bases). V lost 2 bases to trimming and J lost 7 bases, with 26 bases between them. Germline V gene data show CDR1 as KGHSH and CDR2 as LQKENI. The CDR3 spans 19 residues.

This chain connects TRBV11-2 to TRBJ1-1; D remains ambiguous. From germline, CDR1 is SGHAT and CDR2 FQNNGV. The CDR3 is 15 amino acids. Trimming shortened V by 1 base and J by 4 bases, and 13 bases separated the two germline ends. The CDR3 sequence is CASSLVAAGGTEAFF. As DNA, the CDR3 is TGTGCCAGCAGCTTAGTAGCGGCGGGCGGCACTGAAGCTTTCTTT.

The gene calls are TRBV6-5 and TRBJ1-5; 7 bases fit TRBD1. Germline-derived CDR1 and CDR2 are MNHEY and SVGAGI. After removal of 7 bases from V and 6 bases from J, the junction contained 12 bases not matched to a gene. This CDR3 contains 15 residues. In DNA, the CDR3 is TGTGCCAGCATAGGGGCAGGGACAGAGGCTCAGCCCCAGCATTTT. Translating it yields CASIGAGTEAQPQHF.

The chain recombines TRBV11-3 with TRBJ1-6, with D possibly TRBD1 on 5 matching bases. The CDR3 has 16 residues. The V gene's germline CDR1 is SGHNT and CDR2 YENEEA. V was clipped by 5 bases and J by 8 bases, with 19 bases between them. The CDR3, as DNA: TGTGCCAGCAGCATGTTCGGGGGGTTTCTTGATTCACCCCTCCACTTT. Amino acids: CASSMFGGFLDSPLHF.

The rearrangement joins TRBV19 to TRBJ1-4; no firm D call. CDR3 size: 13 residues. Germline assignment: CDR1 LNHDA and CDR2 SQIVND (reference sequence). The ends were cut back, 5 bases at V and 8 bases at J, with 12 bases in the middle. CDR3 in DNA: TGTGCCAGTAGTCCCGTGAATCGAGAAAAACTGTTTTTT. Residues: CASSPVNREKLFF.

This chain links TRBV5-5 with TRBJ1-2; possibly TRBD1 for D (6 bases). Germline CDR1 is SGHKS and CDR2 is YYEKEE (reference sequence). V dropped 0 bases and J dropped 4 bases, with 13 bases sitting between them. The CDR3 has 15 amino acids. CDR3 in amino acids: CASSLDSGGFYGYTF. Written as DNA, the CDR3 is TGTGCCAGCAGCTTGGACTCGGGGGGCTTCTATGGCTACACCTTC.

The chain couples TRBV24-1 to TRBJ1-1; D uncertain. Germline CDR1 is KGHDR and CDR2 is SFDVKD. The CDR3 has 12 amino acids. V dropped 3 bases and J dropped 11 bases, with 12 bases sitting between them. The CDR3: CATSDGQAQAFF. The CDR3 DNA reads TGTGCCACCAGTGATGGCCAGGCGCAGGCTTTCTTT.

The chain links TRBV5-6 to TRBJ2-3, with D possibly matching TRBD2 (6 bases). Trimming removed 3 bases from V and 0 bases from J, with 8 bases in between. The CDR3 runs to 14 residues. CDR1 SGHDT and CDR2 YYEEEE come from the germline V gene. The CDR3 sequence is CASSSAGSTDTQYF. CDR3 sequence (DNA): TGTGCCAGCAGCTCCGCGGGGAGCACAGATACGCAGTATTTT.

This sequence joins TRBV11-2 and TRBJ2-5, with 8 positions matching TRBD2. V was pared by 5 bases and J by 5 bases, with 4 bases of the junction left unmatched. The CDR3 has 13 amino acids. Germline V lookup: CDR1 SGHAT, CDR2 FQNNGV. Here the CDR3 reads CASSGSGSETQYF. The CDR3 bases are TGTGCCAGCAGCGGAAGCGGGAGCGAGACCCAGTACTTC.

V usage is TRBV4-2 and J usage is TRBJ1-4; D is uncertain. The germline V gene has CDR1 LGHNA and CDR2 YNFKEQ. This CDR3 comprises 16 residues. V gave up 0 bases and J gave up 3 bases, with 11 bases separating them. The CDR3 spells CASSQDRSEANEKLFF. In DNA, the CDR3 is TGTGCCAGCAGCCAAGATCGGTCGGAGGCTAATGAAAAACTGTTTTTT.

This clone was observed a few times. The chain links TRBV7-8 to TRBJ2-4, with a possible D match to TRBD1 (5 bases). CDR1 and CDR2 (germline): SGHVS, FQNEAQ. The CDR3 extends over 14 amino acids. V lost 5 bases, J lost 3 bases, and 11 bases lay in between. The DNA for the CDR3 is TGTGCCAGCAGCGCAGGGAAGTTCAAAAACATTCAGTACTTC. The encoded protein is CASSAGKFKNIQYF.

The gene calls are TRBV11-2 and TRBJ2-5; 14 bases fit TRBD2. The CDR3 length is 16 residues. The trim removed 3 bases at V and 7 bases at J, leaving 7 bases unmatched. Germline CDR1 and CDR2: SGHAT and FQNNGV. The CDR3 loop reads CASSFPGTSGSRTQYF. The DNA of the CDR3 is TGTGCCAGCAGCTTCCCCGGGACTAGCGGGAGTAGGACCCAGTACTTC.

The chain joins TRBV5-1 to TRBJ2-5; perhaps TRBD2 as D (6 bases). The V end was cut by 4 bases, the J end by 5 bases, with 24 bases between. The CDR3 spans 17 residues. Germline-derived CDR1 and CDR2 are SGHRS and YFSETQ. In DNA, the CDR3 is TGCGCCAGCAGCCGCGCCGTGGTGGGGGGATCAAGGGAGACCCAGTACTTC. It specifies CASSRAVVGGSRETQYF.

The rearrangement uses TRBV10-2 and TRBJ2-7; 12 bases align to TRBD2. The germline CDR1 and CDR2 sequences are WSHSY and SAAADI. This CDR3 region has 13 residues. With 6 bases clipped from V and 7 bases from J, the junction kept 4 bases outside the gene matches. The CDR3 reads CASRTSGRLEQYF. DNA for the CDR3: TGCGCCAGCAGAACTAGCGGGAGGTTAGAGCAGTACTTC.

This clone appeared a single time. The V gene is TRBV7-9, the J gene TRBJ2-2; D gene ambiguous. This CDR3 has 15 amino acids. V shed 1 base and J shed 5 bases, with 11 bases lying between them. Per the germline V gene, CDR1 is SEHNR and CDR2 is FQNEAQ (reference sequence). CDR3 in amino acids: CASSLGRPGTGELFF. In DNA, the CDR3 is TGTGCCAGCAGCTTAGGTCGGCCAGGTACCGGGGAGCTGTTTTTT.

The chain couples TRBV7-6 to TRBJ2-3, with TRBD1 matching 10 bases. Germline CDR1 is SGHVS and CDR2 is FNYEAQ. After removal of 1 base from V and 4 bases from J, the junction contained 11 bases not matched to a gene. The CDR3 length is 18 residues. This CDR3 is CASSLGGYGTGVSDTQYF. The CDR3 nucleotides are TGTGCCAGCAGCTTAGGAGGGTACGGGACAGGGGTTTCAGATACGCAGTATTTT.

In its sample, this clone was seen once. V and J are TRBV28 and TRBJ2-6; D is unclear. CDR3 size: 17 residues. The V gene's germline CDR1 is MDHEN and CDR2 SYDVKM. V was pared by 4 bases and J by 2 bases, with 15 bases between. CDR3 sequence reads: CASSYSRSRAGANVLTF. The CDR3 bases are TGTGCCAGCAGTTACTCGAGATCCCGGGCTGGGGCCAACGTCCTGACTTTC.

This chain connects TRBV5-5 to TRBJ2-7; 10 bases match TRBD1. The CDR3 is 14 residues long. Germline values: CDR1 SGHKS, CDR2 YYEKEE (reference sequence). Germline trimming cut 3 bases from V and 2 bases from J; bases unmatched to any gene: 2. As DNA, the CDR3 is TGTGCCAGCAGCTCCGGGACAGGGGCCTACGAGCAGTACTTC. Its protein is CASSSGTGAYEQYF.